Listed here are 29 T cell receptor beta chains from one sample, sequenced in a study of tumor and adjacent non-tumor tissue in lung cancer. No cell sorting was done before RNA was extracted from the tissue. The normal lung tissue was taken more than 3 cm from the tumor edge. A modified ARM-PCR protocol with three rounds of nested PCR amplified TCRbeta. TCRdb reprocessed the multiplex PCR reads via MiXCR and lists one record per CDR3 protein. This sample yields 50,000 or so distinct CDR3 sequences, of which 74% are seen a single time; about 23% belongs to the top ten. The material sequenced was distant non-tumor lung tissue. The receptors stem from a woman in her fifties or sixties with non-small cell lung cancer.

As for this clonotype: This may stem from a read error, because a much larger clone lies one nucleotide away. This sequence joins TRBV20-1 and TRBJ2-2; TRBD1 matches 8 bases. CDR1 and CDR2 (germline): DFQATT, SNEGSKA (reference sequence). CDR3 length: 12 residues. The CDR3: CSARDNRGDLFF. The CDR3 DNA is TGCAGTGCTAGAGATAACAGGGGGGATCTGTTTTTT.

On this clonotype itself: One end of the junction varies from germline; a read error may be responsible. This sequence joins TRBV12-3 or TRBV12-4 and TRBJ2-1, with D possibly matching TRBD2 (5 bases). This CDR3 contains 14 residues. The CDR3 protein is CGSTYGDSYNEQFF. In DNA, the CDR3 is TGTGGCAGCACCTACGGGGACTCCTACAATGAGCAGTTCTTC.

To note about this clonotype: Mismatch with germline at one junction end may stem from a read error. This chain links TRBV6-5 with TRBJ1-1; D is perhaps TRBD1 (5 bases). CDR3 size: 16 residues. CDR1 MNHEY and CDR2 SVGAGI come from the germline V gene. CDR3 residues: CASSITHVSTDTEAFF. The CDR3 DNA reads as TGTGCTAGCAGTATTACTCACGTATCGACAGACACTGAAGCTTTCTTT.

Concerning this clonotype: A junction boundary mismatches the germline segment, possibly from a read error. This chain links TRBV6-2 or TRBV6-3 with TRBJ2-7; perhaps TRBD1 as D (6 bases). The CDR3 covers 14 residues. Germline V lookup: CDR1 MNHEY, CDR2 SVGEGT. As DNA, the CDR3 is TGTGCCAGCAGCCAGAAACAGGGTATGTACGAGCAGTATTTC. Its protein is CASSQKQGMYEQYF.

Many counts were recorded for this clonotype. The rearrangement uses TRBV7-8 and TRBJ1-5; D uncertain. CDR3 length: 14 amino acids. Per germline, CDR1 SGHVS and CDR2 FQNEAQ. V lost 0 bases to trimming and J lost 10 bases, with 13 bases between them. Here the CDR3 DNA reads TGTGCCAGCAGCTTAGCGGCCAGCCGGGGACCCCAGCATTTT. This sequence encodes CASSLAASRGPQHF. The full variable domain, with the rest looked up from reference TRBV7-8 and TRBJ1-5, is GAGVSQSPRYKVAKRGQDVALRCDPISGHVSLFWYQQALGQGPEFLTYFQNEAQLDKSGLPSDRFFAERPEGSVSTLKIQRTQQEDSAVYLCASSLAASRGPQHFGDGTRLSIL.

This clonotype was detected many times. The chain has TRBV10-1 and TRBJ1-6; 7 nucleotides line up with TRBD1. Germline CDR1 WNHNN, CDR2 SYGVQD (reference sequence). This CDR3 spans 14 amino acids. V gave up 6 bases and J gave up 6 bases; unmatched junction bases: 5. The CDR3 nucleotides read TGCGCCAGCAGCCGGGACAGATTTAATTCACCCCTCCACTTT. Amino acids: CASSRDRFNSPLHF.

The chain has TRBV6-5 and TRBJ2-1; TRBD2 might be the D (6 bases). The CDR3 covers 17 residues. CDR1 is MNHEY, CDR2 SVGAGI, per germline. The ends were cut back, 0 bases at V and 1 base at J, with 13 bases in the middle. The CDR3 protein is CASSYSVSSASYNEQFF. As DNA, the CDR3 is TGTGCCAGCAGTTACTCGGTCTCTAGCGCTTCCTACAATGAGCAGTTCTTC.

The table lists this clonotype with a count of one. V usage is TRBV6-1 and J usage is TRBJ1-2; TRBD1 aligns across 7 bases. This CDR3 contains 14 residues. V was pared by 9 bases and J by 6 bases, with 13 bases of the junction left unmatched. The germline CDR1 and CDR2 sequences are MNHNS and SASEGT. The CDR3 reads CASSVLGQSHGYTF. CDR3 nucleotide sequence: TGTGCCAGTAGCGTATTGGGACAGAGCCATGGCTACACCTTC.

Concerning this clonotype itself: An end of the junction differs from the germline gene, which may be a read error. The rearrangement links TRBV10-1 to TRBJ2-3; D perhaps matches TRBD2 (6 bases). Germline V gives CDR1 WNHNN, CDR2 SYGVQD (reference sequence). The CDR3 covers 15 residues. The chain's CDR3 is CASSEKELAADTQYF. For the CDR3, the DNA is TGCGCCAGCAGTGAAAAGGAACTAGCCGCGGATACGCAATATTTT.

Comment on this clonotype: One base away lies a much larger clone, so this may be a sequencing read error. The CDR3 sequence is CASRAGKVNTEAFF. CDR3 in DNA: TGTGCCAGCAGAGCCGGGAAGGTGAACACTGAAGCTTTCTTT. J is TRBJ1-1 and V is TRBV28, with unresolved D. Germline CDR1 MDHEN, CDR2 SYDVKM. The CDR3 loop spans 14 amino acids. Between the trimmed V and J ends, which lost 6 bases and 0 bases, there was a span of 11 bases.

Comment on this clonotype: At one end, the junction sequence differs from germline, possibly due to a read error. The J gene is TRBJ2-5, the V gene TRBV12-3 or TRBV12-4; 8 nucleotides match TRBD1. The CDR3 has 15 residues. Written as DNA, the CDR3 is TGTGCCAGCATTTTACAAGACAGGGGATCAGGGACCCAGTACTTC. Translated: CASILQDRGSGTQYF.

Notes on this clonotype: A read error may account for a junction end that differs from germline. For the CDR3, the DNA is TGTACCAGCAGCCGAGACTGGGTGGAAGCTTTCTTT. Translating gives CTSSRDWVEAFF. The V gene is TRBV14, the J gene TRBJ1-1; D unresolved. The germline CDR1 and CDR2 sequences are SGHDN and FVKESK. The CDR3 sequence is 12 residues long.

On this clonotype: This CDR3 fails to terminate in the conserved phenylalanine or tryptophan, so it likely reflects a read error. This sequence joins TRBV4-3 and TRBJ1-1, with D possibly being TRBD1 (5 bases). The CDR3 is 19 residues long. Trimming shortened V by 0 bases and J by 2 bases, and 22 bases separated the two germline ends. CDR1 and CDR2 from the germline V gene are LGHNA and YSLEER. The CDR3 region is CASSQDITQREQVNTEAFL. CDR3 nucleotides: TGCGCCAGCAGCCAAGATATCACCCAGAGGGAACAGGTCAACACTGAAGCTTTCTTA.

A remark on this clonotype: At one boundary the junction diverges from the germline segment, which might be a read error. V usage is TRBV4-3 and J usage is TRBJ1-2; 8 bases are a match to TRBD1. In germline, CDR1 is LGHNA, CDR2 YSLEER. The CDR3 is 14 amino acids. The CDR3 spells CVSSPGQALYSYTF. CDR3 bases: TGCGTCAGCAGCCCGGGACAGGCCCTCTATAGCTACACCTTC.

As regards this clonotype: Because it lacks the conserved phenylalanine or tryptophan at the end, this CDR3 is likely a read error. The DNA is omitted, as the CDR3 cannot be located on it reliably, and the CDR3 follows TCRdb's listing. V and J are TRBV11-2 and TRBJ2-7; TRBD1, the table's D call, lacks a check against the DNA. Germline lookup yields CDR1 SGHAT and CDR2 FQNNGV. The CDR3 spans 15 amino acids, including both terminal residues. CDR3 protein: CASSLGAGSYHEQYI.

This chain uses TRBV18 with TRBJ2-1, with D possibly TRBD1 on 6 matching bases. Germline V gene lookup returns CDR1 KGHSH and CDR2 LQKENI. The CDR3 consists of 16 residues. The CDR3 sequence is CVTSPKGEGEYNEQFF. The CDR3 DNA is TGTGTCACCTCACCAAAGGGGGAAGGAGAGTACAATGAGCAGTTCTTC.

About this clonotype: One end of the junction is discordant with germline, which a read error may explain. The chain combines TRBV4-2 with TRBJ2-7; maybe TRBD2 (5 bases). Germline CDR1 reads LGHNA; CDR2 reads YNFKEQ. This CDR3 has 13 amino acids. Written as DNA, the CDR3 is TGTGCCAGCAGCCAATCTCGGGATTACGAGCAATACTTC. Amino acids: CASSQSRDYEQYF.

As to this clonotype: The conserved final phenylalanine or tryptophan is absent from the CDR3, which likely points to a read error. Here the CDR3 reads CASSDHGVADQFL. CDR3 coding DNA: TGTGCAAGCAGCGACCACGGGGTTGCGGATCAGTTCCTC. The chain has TRBV11-3 and TRBJ2-1, with a possible D match to TRBD2 (5 bases). The V gene's germline CDR1 is SGHNT and CDR2 YENEEA. The CDR3 is 13 residues long.

Concerning this clonotype: The junction differs from germline at one of its ends, possibly a read error. The chain links TRBV11-2 to TRBJ2-7, with 10 bases identical to TRBD1. The CDR3 is made up of 15 amino acids. The germline V gene has CDR1 SGHAT and CDR2 FQNNGV. For the CDR3, the DNA is TGTGCCAGTAGCTCGGGGACAGGGGCATTTCAGGAGCAGTACTTC. Residues: CASSSGTGAFQEQYF.

The chain is built from TRBV29-1 and TRBJ2-5, with TRBD2 as a possible D gene (5 bases). Germline assignment: CDR1 SQVTM and CDR2 ANQGSEA. The CDR3 extends over 12 amino acids. V dropped 3 bases and J dropped 6 bases, with 11 bases sitting between them. Here the CDR3 DNA reads TGCAGCGTTGAGAGAGGGAAAAAGACCCAGTACTTC. This encodes CSVERGKKTQYF.

This clonotype was seen more than once but under ten times. This could be a read error, since a much larger clone is one nucleotide away. The J gene is TRBJ2-2, the V gene TRBV10-1; TRBD1 or TRBD2 may be the D gene (5 bases each). Germline V gene sequence: CDR1 WNHNN, CDR2 SYGVQD (reference sequence). The CDR3 consists of 15 residues. For the CDR3, the DNA is TGCGCCAGCAGTGAGGGTGTTGTATCGGGCAGGGAGCTGTCTTTT. This translates into CASSEGVVSGRELSF.

This clonotype was detected only a few times. The V and J genes are TRBV9 and TRBJ1-1, with D possibly TRBD1 on 5 matching bases. The CDR3 has 18 amino acids. V lost 4 bases and J 1 base, leaving 23 bases between the germline ends. Germline-derived CDR1 and CDR2 are SGDLS and YYNGEE. The CDR3 loop reads CASSPSKSKGGGNTEAFF. DNA for the CDR3: TGTGCCAGCAGCCCCTCGAAAAGTAAGGGTGGGGGGAACACTGAAGCTTTCTTT.

This clonotype was observed a single time. The junction and the germline gene differ at one end; a read error may be behind it. The chain recombines TRBV29-1 with TRBJ1-2; no clear D. Germline V CDR1 and CDR2: SQVTM, ANQGSEA. The CDR3 loop spans 12 amino acids. CDR3 residues: CNGGKGDYGFTF. CDR3 DNA sequence: TGCAACGGCGGAAAGGGAGACTATGGCTTCACCTTC.

On this clonotype: An end of the junction does not agree with germline; a read error may underlie this. The J gene is TRBJ2-7, the V gene TRBV6-2 or TRBV6-3; no reliable D call. The CDR3 loop spans 12 amino acids. The germline CDR1 and CDR2 sequences are MNHEY and SVGEGT. The CDR3 here is CASSAILYEQYF. For the CDR3, the DNA is TGTGCCAGCAGTGCCATTCTCTACGAACAGTACTTC.

In regard to this clonotype: This likely comes from a read error, as the CDR3 has no conserved phenylalanine or tryptophan at its end. The genes are TRBV28 and TRBJ1-3; D is ambiguous. The CDR3 extends over 13 amino acids. Germline CDR1 reads MDHEN; CDR2 reads SYDVKM. With 8 bases removed from V and 4 bases from J, the gap between germline ends came to 12 bases. The CDR3 bases are TGTGCCAGCGCTGCGGGGAGGGGAAACACCATATATTCT. This translates into CASAAGRGNTIYS.

A remark on this clonotype: The junction differs from germline at one of its ends, possibly a read error. The chain employs TRBV4-3 and TRBJ1-2, with TRBD1 matching 8 bases. This CDR3 has 15 residues. Germline V gene data show CDR1 as LGHNA and CDR2 as YSLEER. As DNA, the CDR3 is TGCGCCAACAGCCATCTGGACAGGGCTAACTATGGCTACACCTTC. Its protein is CANSHLDRANYGYTF.

To note about this clonotype: The junction differs from germline at one of its ends, possibly a read error. The chain is built from TRBV6-1 and TRBJ2-1; a weak D match, TRBD2 (6 bases). CDR1 is MNHNS, CDR2 SASEGT, per germline. This CDR3 has 16 amino acids. The CDR3 spells CASSENSGSSYNDQFF. The DNA of the CDR3 is TGTGCCAGCAGTGAAAACTCCGGGAGCTCCTACAATGATCAGTTCTTC.

Comment on this clonotype: This could be a read error, since a much larger clone is one nucleotide away. This chain links TRBV20-1 with TRBJ2-1; 10 bases are shared with TRBD2. Germline assignment: CDR1 DFQATT and CDR2 SNEGSKA (reference sequence). The CDR3 consists of 16 residues. CDR3 amino acids: CSAWLAGASSNNEQFF. CDR3 bases: TGCAGTGCTTGGCTAGCGGGAGCCTCCTCCAACAATGAGCAGTTCTTC.

Concerning this clonotype: This may stem from a read error, because a much larger clone lies one nucleotide away. The chain has TRBV24-1 and TRBJ1-2, with D possibly being TRBD1 (5 bases). The ends were cut back, 7 bases at V and 1 base at J, with 12 bases in the middle. CDR1 KGHDR and CDR2 SFDVKD come from the germline V gene. The CDR3 length is 14 residues. The CDR3 here is CATSNRRRNYGYTF. CDR3 DNA sequence: TGTGCCACCAGCAACAGGAGGCGTAACTATGGCTACACCTTC.